The 25 T cell receptor beta chains below were found in one sample sequenced in a study of cytomegalovirus exposure and HLA in healthy donors. With 60 Vbeta and 13 Jbeta primers, the PCR was carried out. Libraries were prepared by immunoSEQ multiplex PCR; TCRdb keeps only in-frame clonotypes and omits some of them. The sample includes about 120,000 clones, approximately 70% seen only once; the top ten take approximately 9%. The material sequenced was PBMCs. All receptors come from a man younger than 40 in good health and CMV-seropositive.

The chain uses TRBV5-6 and TRBJ1-2, with D possibly being TRBD1 (5 bases). There are 17 residues in the CDR3. Trimming left V 0 bases short and J 0 bases short, with 15 bases between. Germline loops: CDR1 SGHDT, CDR2 YYEEEE. The CDR3 loop reads CASSLGITGGPNYGYTF. CDR3 in DNA: TGTGCCAGCAGCTTGGGGATTACAGGAGGGCCTAACTATGGCTACACCTTC.

The gene calls are TRBV19 and TRBJ2-7; no clear D. The germline V gene encodes CDR1 LNHDA and CDR2 SQIVND (reference sequence). The CDR3 contains 11 residues. Trimming took off 7 bases at V and 3 bases at J, with 7 bases between the two ends. The CDR3 loop reads CASKDSYEQYV. The CDR3 nucleotides read TGTGCCAGTAAGGATAGCTACGAGCAGTACGTC.

The rearrangement uses TRBV2 and TRBJ2-3, with a weak D call TRBD2 (5 bases). Germline CDR1 reads SNHLY; CDR2 reads FYNNEI. V was pared by 6 bases and J by 6 bases, with 10 bases between. The length of the CDR3 is 12 residues. CDR3 loop: CASRTTSDTQYF. The CDR3, as DNA: TGTGCCAGCAGGACTACTAGTGATACGCAGTATTTT.

The V call is TRBV11-3, the J call TRBJ2-2; 13 bases match TRBD2. Germline CDR1 reads SGHNT; CDR2 reads YENEEA. Unmatched junction bases numbered 5, after V lost 3 bases and J lost 1 base. This CDR3 region has 18 residues. The CDR3 reads CASSFGLAGALNTGELFF. CDR3 bases: TGTGCCAGCAGCTTCGGACTAGCGGGGGCCCTGAACACCGGGGAGCTGTTTTTT. The whole variable domain, filled in from reference TRBV11-3 and TRBJ2-2, reads EAGVVQSPRYKIIEKKQPVAFWCNPISGHNTLYWYLQNLGQGPELLIRYENEEAVDDSQLPKDRFSAERLKGVDSTLKIQPAELGDSAVYLCASSFGLAGALNTGELFFGEGSRLTVL.

The chain couples TRBV29-1 to TRBJ1-4, with 7 bases identical to TRBD1. V dropped 6 bases and J dropped 3; count of bases not matched to a gene: 7. In germline, CDR1 is SQVTM, CDR2 ANQGSEA. This CDR3 region has 14 residues. The CDR3, as DNA: TGCAGCGTGATCCAGACAGGGTCTAATGAAAAACTGTTTTTT. This encodes CSVIQTGSNEKLFF.

V and J are TRBV25-1 and TRBJ2-2; 7 bases map to TRBD1. CDR3 length: 16 residues. The trim removed 1 base at V and 4 bases at J, leaving 6 bases unmatched. CDR1 is MGHDK and CDR2 is SYGVNS in the germline V gene. CDR3 amino acids: CASSESDRARTGELFF. The CDR3 bases are TGTGCCAGCAGTGAATCCGACAGGGCCCGCACCGGGGAGCTGTTTTTT.

The chain couples TRBV6-5 to TRBJ2-1, with TRBD1 matching 7 bases. The CDR3 length is 13 residues. V shed 6 bases, J shed 10 bases, and the junction held 9 bases outside the gene matches. The germline V gene has CDR1 MNHEY and CDR2 SVGAGI. Here the CDR3 reads CASRYRGTREQFF. The DNA of the CDR3 is TGTGCCAGCAGATACAGGGGTACGAGGGAGCAGTTCTTC.

The table lists this clone with a count of one. V is TRBV6-6 and J is TRBJ2-2; TRBD2 aligns across 8 bases. Unmatched junction bases numbered 13, after V lost 4 bases and J lost 9 bases. CDR1 and CDR2 from the germline V gene are MNHNY and SVGAGI (reference sequence). CDR3 length: 16 amino acids. The CDR3 DNA reads TGTGCCAGCAGTTTCCTCCGGCGGGGGGTAATCAGGGAGCTGTTTTTT. Translated, it gives CASSFLRRGVIRELFF.

The chain couples TRBV19 to TRBJ2-2; a weak D match, TRBD2 (5 bases). The length of the CDR3 is 15 residues. Trimming shortened V by 3 bases and J by 5 bases, and 13 bases separated the two germline ends. Germline loops: CDR1 LNHDA, CDR2 SQIVND (reference sequence). DNA for the CDR3: TGTGCCAGTAGTATGCCCCCCCGGGGAACCGGGGAGCTGTTTTTT. Its protein product is CASSMPPRGTGELFF.

This rearrangement joins TRBV7-3 to TRBJ2-3, with 12 bases identical to TRBD2. V shed 5 bases and J 0 bases; nucleotides not matched to a gene: 3. Per germline, CDR1 SGHTA and CDR2 FQGTGA. This CDR3 is built from 16 residues. CDR3 sequence (DNA): TGTGCCAGCAGCCTAGGGACTAGCGGGAGCACAGATACGCAGTATTTT. Translation: CASSLGTSGSTDTQYF.

This clone was seen only a few times. This chain links TRBV29-1 with TRBJ2-5; 12 positions match TRBD1. With V trimmed by 4 bases and J by 5 bases, 11 bases remained unmatched. There are 16 residues in the CDR3. Germline CDR1 SQVTM, CDR2 ANQGSEA. This CDR3 is CSVALRDRGPRETQYF. The CDR3 DNA is TGCAGCGTTGCTCTCCGGGACAGGGGGCCTAGGGAGACCCAGTACTTC.

The rearrangement links TRBV11-3 to TRBJ2-3; D call uncertain. Germline V gene lookup returns CDR1 SGHNT and CDR2 YENEEA. CDR3 length: 14 amino acids. V was shortened by 8 bases and J by 2 bases, with 14 bases between the two germline ends. CDR3 protein: CASAEGQATDTQYF. CDR3 sequence (DNA): TGTGCCAGCGCCGAAGGTCAGGCCACAGATACGCAGTATTTT. Using reference TRBV11-3 and TRBJ2-3 for the parts outside the CDR3, the full variable domain is EAGVVQSPRYKIIEKKQPVAFWCNPISGHNTLYWYLQNLGQGPELLIRYENEEAVDDSQLPKDRFSAERLKGVDSTLKIQPAELGDSAVYLCASAEGQATDTQYFGPGTRLTVL.

The CDR3 DNA reads as TGTGCCAGCAGCTTGAGACTAGCGGGAGCCGGCGGGGAGCTGTTTTTT. This gives the protein CASSLRLAGAGGELFF. The chain carries TRBV7-3 and TRBJ2-2; 12 bases map to TRBD2. V lost 3 bases, J lost 7 bases, and 6 bases stayed unmatched. This CDR3 has 16 amino acids. CDR1 SGHTA and CDR2 FQGTGA come from the germline V gene.

The V and J genes are TRBV6-1 and TRBJ2-5; 8 bases are a match to TRBD2. The trim removed 1 base at V and 1 base at J, leaving 8 bases unmatched. The germline V gene has CDR1 MNHNS and CDR2 SASEGT. The CDR3 covers 17 residues. The CDR3 loop reads CASSEVPSGGSQETQYF. CDR3 DNA sequence: TGTGCCAGCAGTGAAGTACCCAGCGGGGGTTCCCAAGAGACCCAGTACTTC.

The chain combines TRBV13 with TRBJ2-7, with TRBD1 identical over 9 bases. This CDR3 has 15 residues. The V and J ends lost 3 bases and 3 bases, in that order; junction bases with no gene match: 6. CDR1 is PRHDT, CDR2 FYEKMQ, per germline (reference sequence). The CDR3 reads CASSFRPGQGYEQYF. The CDR3 nucleotides are TGTGCCAGCAGCTTCCGACCGGGACAGGGCTACGAGCAGTACTTC.

This clone appeared a single time. The chain recombines TRBV5-1 with TRBJ1-1; D gene uncertain. V gave up 0 bases and J gave up 0 bases, with 9 bases separating them. The germline V gene encodes CDR1 SGHRS and CDR2 YFSETQ. CDR3 length equals 15 residues. The CDR3 is CASSLGAGLNTEAFF. The CDR3 DNA follows: TGCGCCAGCAGCTTGGGGGCGGGCCTGAACACTGAAGCTTTCTTT.

The J gene is TRBJ2-1, the V gene TRBV19; 7 positions match TRBD1. The CDR3 consists of 15 residues. The germline CDR1 and CDR2 sequences are LNHDA and SQIVND (reference sequence). The V segment lost 5 bases and the J segment 4 bases; nucleotides outside the gene matches: 8. The CDR3 sequence: CASSPDRVAYNEQFF. Here the CDR3 DNA reads TGTGCCAGTAGTCCCGACAGGGTGGCGTACAATGAGCAGTTCTTC.

The chain joins TRBV4-1 to TRBJ1-2; TRBD1 matches 7 bases. The junction had 14 bases not matched to a gene; V was cut back by 4 bases and J by 3 bases. The V gene's germline CDR1 is MGHRA and CDR2 YSYEKL. This CDR3 is 17 amino acids long. The CDR3 DNA reads TGCGCCAGCAGCCTACTGGGGGGAGAGGGGGCCTACTATGGCTACACCTTC. This gives the protein CASSLLGGEGAYYGYTF.

The chain has TRBV9 and TRBJ2-3, with 9 bases fitting TRBD1. Germline assignment: CDR1 SGDLS and CDR2 YYNGEE. The J segment lost 0 bases and the V segment lost 4 bases, leaving 6 bases of the junction unmatched. The CDR3 totals 16 residues. CDR3 sequence (DNA): TGTGCCAGCAGCCCCCGGACAGGGGATAGCACAGATACGCAGTATTTT. This translates into CASSPRTGDSTDTQYF.

This chain uses TRBV6-1 with TRBJ2-7, with TRBD2 matching 9 bases. V gave up 10 bases and J gave up 2 bases; unmatched junction bases: 9. CDR3 length: 14 amino acids. The germline CDR1 and CDR2 sequences are MNHNS and SASEGT. Written as DNA, the CDR3 is TGTGCCATGAAACGGGCTAGCGGGGCCTACGAGCAGTACTTC. Translating it yields CAMKRASGAYEQYF.

The chain joins TRBV7-2 to TRBJ2-3; 14 nucleotides align to TRBD2. V gave up 5 bases and J gave up 3 bases; unmatched junction bases: 7. CDR1 is SGHTA, CDR2 FQGNSA, per germline. There are 17 residues in the CDR3. The CDR3 DNA reads as TGTGCCAGCAGCAGGGGACTAGCGGGAGAGGGAACAGATACGCAGTATTTT. Its protein is CASSRGLAGEGTDTQYF.

The chain recombines TRBV9 with TRBJ2-1; 12 nucleotides align to TRBD2. This CDR3 has 15 amino acids. Germline-derived CDR1 and CDR2 are SGDLS and YYNGEE. Trimming removed 5 bases from V and 6 bases from J; junction bases left unmatched: 6. The CDR3 region has the DNA TGTGCCAGCAGTGCCGGGACTAGCGGGCGCAATGAGCAGTTCTTC. Protein: CASSAGTSGRNEQFF.

V usage is TRBV5-4 and J usage is TRBJ2-7; 7 positions match TRBD2. Germline trimming cut 0 bases from V and 2 bases from J; bases unmatched to any gene: 5. The CDR3 totals 15 residues. Germline assignment: CDR1 SGHNT and CDR2 YYREEE (reference sequence). CDR3 DNA sequence: TGTGCCAGCAGCTTGGGAAGGGGACTACCCTACGAGCAGTACGTC. Translating gives CASSLGRGLPYEQYV.

Concerning this clone itself: One end of the junction is discordant with germline, which a read error may explain. The gene calls are TRBV27 and TRBJ2-6; 8 bases align to TRBD1. This CDR3 is 16 amino acids long. The germline CDR1 and CDR2 sequences are MNHEY and SMNVEV (reference sequence). CDR3 nucleotides: TGTGCCAGCAGTTTTCAGGGGGCAGTCGGGGCCAACGGCCTGACTTTC. It codes for CASSFQGAVGANGLTF.

The chain has TRBV19 and TRBJ1-3; 9 bases are shared with TRBD1. The length of the CDR3 is 15 residues. The germline CDR1 and CDR2 sequences are LNHDA and SQIVND (reference sequence). The V and J ends lost 8 bases and 4 bases, in that order; junction bases with no gene match: 9. For the CDR3, the DNA is TGTGCCAGTGCATGGACAGGGGCAGGAGGAAACACCATATATTTT. This sequence encodes CASAWTGAGGNTIYF.